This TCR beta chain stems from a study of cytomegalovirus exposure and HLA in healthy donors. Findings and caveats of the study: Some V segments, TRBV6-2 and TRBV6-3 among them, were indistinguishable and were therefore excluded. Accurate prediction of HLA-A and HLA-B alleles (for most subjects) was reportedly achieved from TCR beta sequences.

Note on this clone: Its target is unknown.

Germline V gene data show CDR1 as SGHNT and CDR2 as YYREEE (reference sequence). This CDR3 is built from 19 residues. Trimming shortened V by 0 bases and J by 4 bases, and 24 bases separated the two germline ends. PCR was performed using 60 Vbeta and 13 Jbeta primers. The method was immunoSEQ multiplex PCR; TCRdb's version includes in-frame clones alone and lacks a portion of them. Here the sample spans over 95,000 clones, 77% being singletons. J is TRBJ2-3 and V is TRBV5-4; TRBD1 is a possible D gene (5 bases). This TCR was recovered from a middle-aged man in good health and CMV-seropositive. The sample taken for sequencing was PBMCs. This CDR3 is CASSLAYIGQGGIADTQYF. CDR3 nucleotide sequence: TGTGCCAGCAGCTTGGCCTACATAGGGCAGGGCGGAATCGCAGATACGCAGTATTTT. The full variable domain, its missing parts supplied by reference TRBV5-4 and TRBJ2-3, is ETGVTQSPTHLIKTRGQQVTLRCSSQSGHNTVSWYQQALGQGPQFIFQYYREEENGRGNFPPRFSGLQFPNYSSELNVNALELDDSALYLCASSLAYIGQGGIADTQYFGPGTRLTVL.